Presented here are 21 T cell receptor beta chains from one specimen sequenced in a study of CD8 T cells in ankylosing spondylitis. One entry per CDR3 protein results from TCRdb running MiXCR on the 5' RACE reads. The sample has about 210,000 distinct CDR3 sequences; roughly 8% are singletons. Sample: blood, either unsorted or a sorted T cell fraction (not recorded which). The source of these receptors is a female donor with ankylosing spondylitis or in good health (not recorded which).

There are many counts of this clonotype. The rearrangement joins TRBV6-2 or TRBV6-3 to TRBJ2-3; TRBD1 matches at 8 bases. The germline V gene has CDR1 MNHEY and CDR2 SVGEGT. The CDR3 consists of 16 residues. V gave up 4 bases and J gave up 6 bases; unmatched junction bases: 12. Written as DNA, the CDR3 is TGTGCCAGCAGTTCTTTGGGGACAGGAGATCACGATACGCAGTATTTT. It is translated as CASSSLGTGDHDTQYF.

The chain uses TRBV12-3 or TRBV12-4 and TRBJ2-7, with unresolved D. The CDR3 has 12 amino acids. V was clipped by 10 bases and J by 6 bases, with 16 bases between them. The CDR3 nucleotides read TGTGCCAACACCCGAGGCCGATGCGAGCAGTACTTC. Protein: CANTRGRCEQYF.

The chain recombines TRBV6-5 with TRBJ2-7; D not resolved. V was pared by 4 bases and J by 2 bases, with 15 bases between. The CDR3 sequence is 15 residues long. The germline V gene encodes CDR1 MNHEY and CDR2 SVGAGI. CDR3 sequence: CASSFNPDGPYEQYF. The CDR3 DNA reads TGTGCCAGCAGTTTTAATCCGGACGGTCCCTACGAGCAGTACTTC.

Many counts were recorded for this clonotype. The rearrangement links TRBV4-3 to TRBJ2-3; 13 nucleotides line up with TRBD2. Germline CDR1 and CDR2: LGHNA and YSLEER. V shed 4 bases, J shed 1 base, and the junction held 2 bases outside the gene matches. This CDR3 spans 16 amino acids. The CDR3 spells CASSLGLAGGTDTQYF. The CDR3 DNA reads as TGCGCCAGCAGCCTCGGACTAGCGGGAGGCACAGATACGCAGTATTTT.

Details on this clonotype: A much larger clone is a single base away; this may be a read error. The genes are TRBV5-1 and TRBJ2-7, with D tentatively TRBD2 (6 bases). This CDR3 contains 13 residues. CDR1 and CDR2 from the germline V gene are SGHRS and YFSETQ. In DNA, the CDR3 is TGCACCAGCAGCAAGACTAGTGAGTACGAGCAGTACTTC. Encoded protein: CTSSKTSEYEQYF.

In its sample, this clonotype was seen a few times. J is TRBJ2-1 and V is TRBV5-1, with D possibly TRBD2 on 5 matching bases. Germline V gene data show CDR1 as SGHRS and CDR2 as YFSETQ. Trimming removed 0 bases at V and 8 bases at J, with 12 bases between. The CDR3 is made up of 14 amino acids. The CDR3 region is CASSLVVASDEQFF. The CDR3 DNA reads TGCGCCAGCAGCTTGGTAGTAGCGAGCGATGAGCAGTTCTTC.

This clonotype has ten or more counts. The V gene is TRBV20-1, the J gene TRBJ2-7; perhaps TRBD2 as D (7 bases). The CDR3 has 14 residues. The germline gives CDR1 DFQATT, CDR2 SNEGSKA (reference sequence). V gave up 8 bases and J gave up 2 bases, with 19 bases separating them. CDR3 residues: CSPGGGRVTYEQYF. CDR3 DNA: TGCAGTCCGGGGGGCGGACGGGTCACCTACGAGCAGTACTTC.

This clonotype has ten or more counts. The CDR3 loop reads CSASPLLRNQETQYF. The CDR3, as DNA: TGCAGTGCTAGCCCTCTTCTACGAAACCAAGAGACCCAGTACTTC. The chain joins TRBV20-1 to TRBJ2-5; D call uncertain. The V end was cut by 3 bases, the J end by 0 bases, with 14 bases between. The germline CDR1 and CDR2 sequences are DFQATT and SNEGSKA (reference sequence). The CDR3 spans 15 residues.

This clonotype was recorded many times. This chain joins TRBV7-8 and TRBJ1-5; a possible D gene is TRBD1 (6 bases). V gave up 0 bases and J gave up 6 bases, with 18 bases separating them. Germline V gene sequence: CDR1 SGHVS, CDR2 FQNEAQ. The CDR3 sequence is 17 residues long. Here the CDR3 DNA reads TGTGCCAGCAGCTTAGCGGGGTGGACAGCTAGTCGTCAGCCCCAGCATTTT. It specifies CASSLAGWTASRQPQHF.

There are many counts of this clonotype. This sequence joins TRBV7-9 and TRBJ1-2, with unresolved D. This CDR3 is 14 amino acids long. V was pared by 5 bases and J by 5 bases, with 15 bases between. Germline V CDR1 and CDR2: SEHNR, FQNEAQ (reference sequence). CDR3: CASSPGVTSYGYTF. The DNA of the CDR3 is TGTGCCAGCAGCCCCGGTGTCACTTCATATGGCTACACCTTC.

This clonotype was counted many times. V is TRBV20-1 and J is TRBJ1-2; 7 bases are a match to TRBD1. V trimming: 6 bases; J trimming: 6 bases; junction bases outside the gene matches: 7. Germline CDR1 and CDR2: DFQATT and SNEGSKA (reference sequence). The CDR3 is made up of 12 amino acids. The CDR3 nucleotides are TGCAGTGCCGCGGGAGGGGGCGATGGCTACACCTTC. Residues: CSAAGGGDGYTF.

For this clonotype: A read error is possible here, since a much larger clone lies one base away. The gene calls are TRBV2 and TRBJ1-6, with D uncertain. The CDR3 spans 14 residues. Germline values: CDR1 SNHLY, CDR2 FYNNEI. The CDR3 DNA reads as TGTACCAGCAGTGTTGAGGGAGCCAATTCACCCCTCCACTTT. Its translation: CTSSVEGANSPLHF.

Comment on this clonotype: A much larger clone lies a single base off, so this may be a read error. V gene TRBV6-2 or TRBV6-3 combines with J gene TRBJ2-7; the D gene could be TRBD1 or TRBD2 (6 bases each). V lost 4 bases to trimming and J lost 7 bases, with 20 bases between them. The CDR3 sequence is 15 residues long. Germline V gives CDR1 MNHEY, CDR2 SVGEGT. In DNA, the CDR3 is TGTGCCAGCAGTTGGGCGGGACATACCTTTGGAGAGCAGTACTTC. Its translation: CASSWAGHTFGEQYF.

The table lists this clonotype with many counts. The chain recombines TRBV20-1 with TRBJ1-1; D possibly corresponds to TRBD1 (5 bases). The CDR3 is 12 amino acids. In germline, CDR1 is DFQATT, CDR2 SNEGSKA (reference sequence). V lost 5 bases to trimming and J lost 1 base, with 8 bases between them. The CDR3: CSAPDRNTEAFF. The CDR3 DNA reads TGCAGTGCTCCCGACAGGAACACTGAAGCTTTCTTT.

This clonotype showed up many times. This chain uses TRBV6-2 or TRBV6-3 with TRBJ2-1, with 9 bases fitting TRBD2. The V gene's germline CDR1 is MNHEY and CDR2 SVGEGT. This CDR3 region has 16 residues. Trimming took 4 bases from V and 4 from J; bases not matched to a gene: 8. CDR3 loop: CASSWRAAGGYNEQFF. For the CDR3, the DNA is TGTGCCAGCAGTTGGCGGGCAGCGGGAGGTTACAATGAGCAGTTCTTC.

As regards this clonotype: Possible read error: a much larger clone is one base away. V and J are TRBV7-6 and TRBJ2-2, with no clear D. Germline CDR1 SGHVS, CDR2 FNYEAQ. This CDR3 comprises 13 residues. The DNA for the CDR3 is TGTGCCAGCAGCTCTGCTAACACCAGGGAGCTGTTTTTT. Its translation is CASSSANTRELFF.

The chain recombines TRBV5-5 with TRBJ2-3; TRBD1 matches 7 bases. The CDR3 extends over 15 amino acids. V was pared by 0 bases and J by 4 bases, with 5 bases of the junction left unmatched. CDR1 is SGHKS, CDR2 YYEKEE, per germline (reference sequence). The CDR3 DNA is TGTGCCAGCAGCTTGGGACAGGGATTTTCAGATACGCAGTATTTT. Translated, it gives CASSLGQGFSDTQYF. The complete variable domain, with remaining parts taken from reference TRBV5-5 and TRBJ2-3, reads DAGVTQSPTHLIKTRGQQVTLRCSPISGHKSVSWYQQVLGQGPQFIFQYYEKEERGRGNFPDRFSARQFPNYSSELNVNALLLGDSALYLCASSLGQGFSDTQYFGPGTRLTVL.

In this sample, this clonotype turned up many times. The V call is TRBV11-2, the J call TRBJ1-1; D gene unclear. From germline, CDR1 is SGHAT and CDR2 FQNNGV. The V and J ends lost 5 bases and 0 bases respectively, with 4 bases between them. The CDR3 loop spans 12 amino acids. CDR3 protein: CASSRLNTEAFF. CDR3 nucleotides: TGTGCCAGCAGCCGGCTGAACACTGAAGCTTTCTTT.

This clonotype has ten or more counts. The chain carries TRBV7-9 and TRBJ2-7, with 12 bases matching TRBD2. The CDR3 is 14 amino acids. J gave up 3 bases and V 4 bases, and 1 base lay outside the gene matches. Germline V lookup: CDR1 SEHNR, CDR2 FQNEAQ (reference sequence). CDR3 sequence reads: CASSSSGRVYEQYF. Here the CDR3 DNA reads TGTGCCAGCAGCTCTAGCGGGAGGGTCTACGAGCAGTACTTC.

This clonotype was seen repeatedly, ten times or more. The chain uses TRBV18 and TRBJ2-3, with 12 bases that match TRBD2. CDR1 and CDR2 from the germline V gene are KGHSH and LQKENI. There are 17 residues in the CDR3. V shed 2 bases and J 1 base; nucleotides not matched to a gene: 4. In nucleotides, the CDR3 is TGTGCCAGCTCACCAAGACTAGCGGGAGCGGGCACAGATACGCAGTATTTT. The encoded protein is CASSPRLAGAGTDTQYF.

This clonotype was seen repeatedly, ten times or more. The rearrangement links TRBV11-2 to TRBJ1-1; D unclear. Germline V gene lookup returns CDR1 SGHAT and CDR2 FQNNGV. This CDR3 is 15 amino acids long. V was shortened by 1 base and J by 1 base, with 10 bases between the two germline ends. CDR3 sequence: CASSLALPGNTEAFF. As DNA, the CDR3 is TGTGCCAGCAGCTTAGCTCTACCGGGGAACACTGAAGCTTTCTTT.